These 29 T cell receptor beta chains originate from one sample sequenced in a study of blood T cell repertoires in COVID-19. TCRdb's table, derived via immunoSEQ multiplex PCR, lists solely in-frame clones and lacks some. Of around 160,000 clones in the sample, 85% to 90% were seen once. The sample was peripheral blood. These receptors came from a man aged 18 to 30 with acute or convalescent COVID-19.

This chain joins TRBV6-5 and TRBJ1-2; D gene unclear. The germline V and J ends were trimmed by 10 bases and 7 bases, with 19 bases remaining between them. The length of the CDR3 is 13 residues. The V gene's germline CDR1 is MNHEY and CDR2 SVGAGI. The CDR3 sequence is CATATSGGGGYTF. In nucleotides, the CDR3 is TGTGCCACCGCTACCAGCGGAGGAGGTGGCTACACCTTC.

This clone was detected only a few times. The chain employs TRBV5-1 and TRBJ1-2, with TRBD1 as a possible D gene (6 bases). Germline lookup yields CDR1 SGHRS and CDR2 YFSETQ. V was clipped by 4 bases and J by 7 bases, with 11 bases between them. This CDR3 is built from 12 residues. The CDR3 sequence is CASSEGHVGYTF. As DNA, the CDR3 is TGCGCCAGCAGCGAGGGACATGTTGGCTACACCTTC.

The V gene is TRBV18, the J gene TRBJ1-4; the D is unclear. Germline V CDR1 and CDR2: KGHSH, LQKENI. The CDR3 runs 15 residues. V lost 1 base and J lost 4, with 10 bases in between. The CDR3 is CASSPRRSDNEKLFF. The CDR3 bases are TGTGCCAGCTCACCACGGAGGTCAGATAATGAAAAACTGTTTTTT.

This clone was counted a few times. The V and J genes are TRBV25-1 and TRBJ1-2; 9 bases are a match to TRBD1. Looked up from germline, CDR1 is MGHDK and CDR2 is SYGVNS. V shed 2 bases, J shed 4 bases, and the junction held 5 bases outside the gene matches. This CDR3 has 15 residues. The CDR3 region has the DNA TGTGCCAGCAGTGAACAGGGACAGGGATTCTATGGCTACACCTTC. This codes for CASSEQGQGFYGYTF.

J is TRBJ2-7 and V is TRBV28; 10 nucleotides match TRBD1. Germline-derived CDR1 and CDR2 are MDHEN and SYDVKM. V trimming: 5 bases; J trimming: 4 bases; junction bases outside the gene matches: 11. This CDR3 region has 16 residues. The CDR3 loop is CASSRQGAVVLYEQYV. In DNA, the CDR3 is TGTGCCAGCAGTCGACAGGGGGCGGTTGTTTTATACGAGCAGTACGTC.

This clone was seen only once. The chain joins TRBV28 to TRBJ2-7; D might be TRBD2 (5 bases). CDR1 and CDR2 (germline): MDHEN, SYDVKM. V was pared by 5 bases and J by 8 bases, with 19 bases between. CDR3 length: 14 residues. This CDR3 is CASSTWTANAQQYV. As DNA, the CDR3 is TGTGCCAGCAGTACCTGGACTGCCAACGCGCAGCAGTACGTC.

The rearrangement links TRBV6-5 to TRBJ2-1; D may be TRBD1 (6 bases). CDR1 is MNHEY, CDR2 SVGAGI, per germline. The CDR3 sequence is 14 residues long. Trimming stripped 2 bases from V and 3 bases from J, with 8 bases between. CDR3 loop: CASSYETGYNEQFF. DNA for the CDR3: TGTGCCAGCAGTTACGAGACAGGCTACAATGAGCAGTTCTTC.

The rearrangement joins TRBV5-1 to TRBJ1-2; no reliable D call. V was cut by 1 base and J by 3 bases, with 10 bases left in between. The CDR3 spans 14 residues. The germline CDR1 and CDR2 sequences are SGHRS and YFSETQ. CDR3 DNA sequence: TGCGCCAGCAGCTTGAGGCAGGCTGACTATGGCTACACCTTC. This gives the protein CASSLRQADYGYTF. Together with reference TRBV5-1 and TRBJ1-2, the CDR3 gives the full variable domain: KAGVTQTPRYLIKTRGQQVTLSCSPISGHRSVSWYQQTPGQGLQFLFEYFSETQRNKGNFPGRFSGRQFSNSRSEMNVSTLELGDSALYLCASSLRQADYGYTFGSGTRLTVV.

V and J are TRBV9 and TRBJ1-2; 11 positions match TRBD1. Germline V CDR1 and CDR2: SGDLS, YYNGEE. V was pared by 4 bases and J by 5 bases, with 10 bases of the junction left unmatched. CDR3 size: 16 residues. The CDR3 bases are TGTGCCAGCAGCCCCTCTGCCGGGACAGGGGGATATGGCTACACCTTC. Translated, it gives CASSPSAGTGGYGYTF.

V and J are TRBV30 and TRBJ2-7, with 11 bases aligning to TRBD1. This CDR3 has 15 residues. J was trimmed by 5 bases and V by 3 bases; bases with no gene match: 9. Germline lookup yields CDR1 GTSNPN and CDR2 SVGIG (reference sequence). CDR3 nucleotides: TGTGCCTGGAGAATTCCGGGACAGGGGGTAAACGAGCAGTACTTC. Protein product: CAWRIPGQGVNEQYF.

The chain carries TRBV7-3 and TRBJ2-1; 9 nucleotides align to TRBD2. CDR3 length equals 17 residues. Germline loops: CDR1 SGHTA, CDR2 FQGTGA. The V and J ends lost 5 bases and 9 bases, in that order; junction bases with no gene match: 17. The CDR3 coding sequence is TGTGCCAGCAGCCGACTGGGACATGGCGGGGGGGCGACTGAGCAGTTCTTC. This translates into CASSRLGHGGGATEQFF.

This clone was observed a handful of times. This chain links TRBV6-5 with TRBJ1-1; no clear D. The CDR3 is made up of 14 amino acids. The V end was cut by 5 bases, the J end by 1 base, with 11 bases between. Germline lookup yields CDR1 MNHEY and CDR2 SVGAGI. The CDR3 reads CASSPIGGNTEAFF. CDR3 in DNA: TGTGCCAGCAGTCCAATTGGAGGGAACACTGAAGCTTTCTTT.

The gene calls are TRBV5-1 and TRBJ2-3; 13 positions agree with TRBD2. Unmatched junction bases numbered 5, after V lost 6 bases and J lost 1 base. The CDR3 is 16 amino acids. Germline values: CDR1 SGHRS, CDR2 YFSETQ. The CDR3 nucleotides are TGCGCCAGCAAACTAGCGGGGGGGGCTGGCACAGATACGCAGTATTTT. Protein product: CASKLAGGAGTDTQYF.

V and J are TRBV7-6 and TRBJ2-7, with 8 bases aligning to TRBD1. The ends lost 1 base at V and 8 bases at J; junction bases unmatched: 16. This CDR3 has 17 residues. Germline CDR1 SGHVS, CDR2 FNYEAQ. CDR3 sequence reads: CASSLESRSGGRVQQYF. The CDR3 nucleotides are TGTGCCAGCAGCTTAGAAAGTAGATCAGGGGGCCGCGTCCAGCAGTACTTC.

The gene calls are TRBV12-3 or TRBV12-4 and TRBJ1-1, with D perhaps TRBD1 (6 bases). Trimming removed 10 bases from V and 2 bases from J, with 14 bases in between. The CDR3 extends over 13 amino acids. CDR3 in DNA: TGTGCCAATGGGGGGGGGCTTAACACTGAAGCTTTCTTT. Its translation is CANGGGLNTEAFF.

The genes are TRBV5-1 and TRBJ1-3, with D perhaps TRBD1 (5 bases). Trimming removed 2 bases from V and 4 bases from J, with 10 bases in between. The germline V gene has CDR1 SGHRS and CDR2 YFSETQ. The CDR3 has 14 residues. This CDR3 reads CASSFWDFGNTIYF. CDR3 DNA: TGCGCCAGCAGCTTTTGGGACTTCGGAAACACCATATATTTT.

This CDR3 is CASSELAGGPADTQYF. CDR3 sequence (DNA): TGTGCCAGCAGTGAACTAGCGGGGGGGCCTGCAGATACGCAGTATTTT. The V and J genes are TRBV6-1 and TRBJ2-3, with 12 bases identical to TRBD2. The CDR3 length is 16 residues. Germline V lookup: CDR1 MNHNS, CDR2 SASEGT. J was trimmed by 4 bases and V by 2 bases; bases with no gene match: 4.

The genes are TRBV14 and TRBJ2-3; D perhaps matches TRBD2 (5 bases). The CDR3 is made up of 14 amino acids. V was trimmed by 2 bases and J by 2 bases, leaving 8 bases between them. Germline loops: CDR1 SGHDN, CDR2 FVKESK. CDR3 nucleotide sequence: TGTGCCAGCAGCCAATGGGAGCCCACAGATACGCAGTATTTT. It translates to CASSQWEPTDTQYF.

Only one count was recorded for this clone. The chain has TRBV27 and TRBJ2-1, with TRBD1 identical over 8 bases. V trimming: 5 bases; J trimming: 4 bases; junction bases outside the gene matches: 4. Germline CDR1 MNHEY, CDR2 SMNVEV (reference sequence). This CDR3 has 14 residues. CDR3 in DNA: TGTGCCAGCAGTGACAGACAGGGGTACAATGAGCAGTTCTTC. It encodes CASSDRQGYNEQFF.

V usage is TRBV15 and J usage is TRBJ1-2, with D tentatively TRBD1 (6 bases). Trimming pared 1 base from V and 4 bases from J, leaving 19 bases between. This CDR3 region has 17 residues. Germline lookup yields CDR1 LNHNV and CDR2 YYDKDF (reference sequence). The chain's CDR3 is CATSRGVGPDRTYGYTF. In DNA form, the CDR3 reads TGTGCCACCAGCAGAGGGGTGGGTCCGGACAGAACCTATGGCTACACCTTC.

V and J are TRBV7-6 and TRBJ2-2; D is perhaps TRBD1 (6 bases). The CDR3 is made up of 18 amino acids. V shed 1 base and J shed 4 bases, with 19 bases lying between them. Germline V CDR1 and CDR2: SGHVS, FNYEAQ. The CDR3 nucleotides are TGTGCCAGCAGCTTAGGGCCCGGGACACCCCGGGGCACCGGGGAGCTGTTTTTT. It translates to CASSLGPGTPRGTGELFF. The variable domain in full, with the rest retrieved from reference TRBV7-6 and TRBJ2-2, is GAGVSQSPRYKVTKRGQDVALRCDPISGHVSLYWYRQALGQGPEFLTYFNYEAQQDKSGLPNDRFSAERPEGSISTLTIQRTEQRDSAMYRCASSLGPGTPRGTGELFFGEGSRLTVL.

This chain joins TRBV19 and TRBJ1-4; no definite D call. This CDR3 comprises 13 residues. V lost 10 bases to trimming and J lost 8 bases, with 17 bases between them. Per germline, CDR1 LNHDA and CDR2 SQIVND (reference sequence). The CDR3 loop is CANEFRGREKLFF. In nucleotides, the CDR3 is TGTGCCAACGAGTTCCGAGGTAGAGAAAAACTGTTTTTT. Variable domain in full (rest from reference TRBV19 and TRBJ1-4): DGGITQSPKYLFRKEGQNVTLSCEQNLNHDAMYWYRQDPGQGLRLIYYSQIVNDFQKGDIAEGYSVSREKKESFPLTVTSAQKNPTAFYLCANEFRGREKLFFGSGTQLSVL.

The chain uses TRBV10-3 and TRBJ1-2; D uncertain. V was shortened by 4 bases and J by 7 bases, with 10 bases between the two germline ends. This CDR3 is built from 12 residues. Germline V lookup: CDR1 ENHRY, CDR2 SYGVKD. The CDR3 DNA is TGTGCCATCAGTGCGCGGAAAGGTGGCTACACCTTC. Protein: CAISARKGGYTF.

The chain carries TRBV7-9 and TRBJ2-2; weak D call: TRBD2 (5 bases). Per the germline V gene, CDR1 is SEHNR and CDR2 is FQNEAQ (reference sequence). V gave up 1 base and J gave up 1 base, with 7 bases separating them. The CDR3 contains 15 residues. CDR3: CASSLDAGNTGELFF. The CDR3 bases are TGTGCCAGCAGCTTAGACGCGGGGAACACCGGGGAGCTGTTTTTT.

The rearrangement joins TRBV11-2 to TRBJ2-3; TRBD1 matches at 7 bases. V lost 1 base, J lost 4 bases, and 8 bases stayed unmatched. There are 16 residues in the CDR3. CDR1 SGHAT and CDR2 FQNNGV come from the germline V gene. CDR3 in DNA: TGTGCCAGCAGCTTAGCGGGAAGGGGGCGGCCAGATACGCAGTATTTT. It translates to CASSLAGRGRPDTQYF.

The chain combines TRBV3-1 (or the pseudogene TRBV3-2) with TRBJ2-5; a weak D match, TRBD2 (5 bases). Trimming left V 1 base short and J 0 bases short, with 6 bases between. The CDR3 runs 14 residues. Per the germline V gene, CDR1 is LGHDT and CDR2 is YNNKEL (reference sequence). CDR3 amino acids: CASSQGRYQETQYF. As DNA, the CDR3 is TGTGCCAGCAGCCAAGGGAGGTACCAAGAGACCCAGTACTTC.

The chain joins TRBV6-1 to TRBJ1-2; TRBD1 agrees at 10 bases. The length of the CDR3 is 16 residues. The V and J ends lost 3 bases and 3 bases, in that order; junction bases with no gene match: 7. Germline CDR1 is MNHNS and CDR2 is SASEGT. Here the CDR3 DNA reads TGTGCCAGCAGTGAGGACAGGGGGGAGAGATACTATGGCTACACCTTC. Amino acid sequence: CASSEDRGERYYGYTF.

This chain joins TRBV6-2 or TRBV6-3 and TRBJ2-3; 9 bases align to TRBD2. Germline V CDR1 and CDR2: MNHEY, SVGEGT. The CDR3 sequence is 19 residues long. After removal of 2 bases from V and 2 bases from J, the junction contained 14 bases not matched to a gene. The CDR3 nucleotides are TGTGCCAGCAGTTACCACCTTCGGACTAGCGCATTACTCACAGATACGCAGTATTTT. Its protein is CASSYHLRTSALLTDTQYF.

CDR3 protein: CASSSKQGDYGYTF. Here the CDR3 DNA reads TGTGCCAGCAGCAGTAAACAGGGGGACTATGGCTACACCTTC. The chain couples TRBV11-3 to TRBJ1-2; 8 positions agree with TRBD1. Unmatched junction bases numbered 5, after V lost 5 bases and J lost 3 bases. The CDR3 sequence is 14 residues long. The germline CDR1 and CDR2 sequences are SGHNT and YENEEA.